This TCR beta chain is from a study of CD8+CD57+ T cells in acquired aplastic anemia. Germline values: CDR1 WNHNN, CDR2 SYGVQD (reference sequence). The CDR3 loop spans 14 amino acids. The J segment lost 3 bases and the V segment lost 3 bases, leaving 4 bases of the junction unmatched. Genomic DNA constituted the template upon which TCR beta VDJ and CDR3 profiling was performed. MiXCR, applied by TCRdb to the reads, yields one record per CDR3 protein. The sample has hundreds of thousands of distinct CDR3 sequences; roughly 61% are singletons. For sequencing, patients were chosen who had shown expansion of CD8+CD57+ cells by flow cytometry. This clonotype came up once.

This receptor was obtained from a human donor with aplastic anemia. The V and J genes are TRBV10-1 and TRBJ1-2, with 7 bases lining up with TRBD1. Sequenced material: sorted CD4+, CD8+, or CD8+CD57+ T cells (not recorded which) from PBMCs. Written as DNA, the CDR3 is TGCGCCAGCAGTGATTGGGGACAGCACTATGGCTACACCTTC. It translates to CASSDWGQHYGYTF.